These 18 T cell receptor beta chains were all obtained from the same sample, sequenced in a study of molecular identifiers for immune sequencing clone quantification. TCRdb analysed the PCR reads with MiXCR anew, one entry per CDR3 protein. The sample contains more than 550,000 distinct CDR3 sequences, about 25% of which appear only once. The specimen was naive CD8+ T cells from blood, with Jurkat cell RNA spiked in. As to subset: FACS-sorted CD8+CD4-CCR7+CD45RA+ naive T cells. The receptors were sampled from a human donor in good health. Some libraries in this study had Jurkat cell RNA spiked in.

In DNA form, the CDR3 reads TGTGCCAGTAGCTCCGCCGCCGTCGGGACAGGGTACCAAGAGACCCAGTACTTC. Its protein product is CASSSAAVGTGYQETQYF. This chain uses TRBV19 with TRBJ2-5; 9 bases map to TRBD1. CDR3 length: 18 residues. The germline V gene has CDR1 LNHDA and CDR2 SQIVND (reference sequence). The V and J ends lost 6 bases and 0 bases, in that order; junction bases with no gene match: 14. Full variable domain (rest looked up from reference TRBV19 and TRBJ2-5): DGGITQSPKYLFRKEGQNVTLSCEQNLNHDAMYWYRQDPGQGLRLIYYSQIVNDFQKGDIAEGYSVSREKKESFPLTVTSAQKNPTAFYLCASSSAAVGTGYQETQYFGPGTRLLVL.

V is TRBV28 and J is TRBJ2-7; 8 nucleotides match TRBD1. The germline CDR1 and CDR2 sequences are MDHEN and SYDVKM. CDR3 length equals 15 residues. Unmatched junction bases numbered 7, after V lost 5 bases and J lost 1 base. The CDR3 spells CASSTTGEMSYEQYF. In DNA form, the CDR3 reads TGTGCCAGCAGTACGACAGGGGAGATGTCCTACGAGCAGTACTTC.

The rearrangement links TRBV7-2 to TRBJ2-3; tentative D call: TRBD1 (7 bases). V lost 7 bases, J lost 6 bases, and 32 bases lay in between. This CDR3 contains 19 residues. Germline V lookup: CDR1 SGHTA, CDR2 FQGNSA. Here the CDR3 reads CASIRNPGGVGGWEDTQYF. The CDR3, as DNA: TGTGCCAGCATTCGCAACCCAGGGGGAGTGGGAGGTTGGGAGGATACGCAGTATTTT.

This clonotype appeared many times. The CDR3 region is CASSSAGTRGTGELFF. The CDR3 DNA follows: TGTGCCAGCAGCTCCGCAGGGACTCGAGGCACCGGGGAGCTGTTTTTT. This rearrangement joins TRBV7-9 to TRBJ2-2; D possibly corresponds to TRBD2 (6 bases). V lost 4 bases and J lost 4, with 16 bases in between. This CDR3 is built from 16 residues. Germline-derived CDR1 and CDR2 are SEHNR and FQNEAQ (reference sequence).

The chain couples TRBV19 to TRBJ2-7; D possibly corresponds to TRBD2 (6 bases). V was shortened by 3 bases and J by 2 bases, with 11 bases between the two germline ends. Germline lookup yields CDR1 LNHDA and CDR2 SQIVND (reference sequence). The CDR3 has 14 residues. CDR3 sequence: CASSIGGVPYEQYF. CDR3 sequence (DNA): TGTGCCAGTAGTATCGGGGGTGTCCCCTACGAGCAGTACTTC.

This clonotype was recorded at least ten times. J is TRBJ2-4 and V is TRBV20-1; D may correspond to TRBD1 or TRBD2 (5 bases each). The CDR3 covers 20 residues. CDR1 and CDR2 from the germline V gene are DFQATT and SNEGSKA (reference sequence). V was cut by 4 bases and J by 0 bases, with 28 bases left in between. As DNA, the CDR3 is TGCAGTGCTAACTACCCTGGGACGGCGACTAACTTATTAGCCAAAAACATTCAGTACTTC. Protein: CSANYPGTATNLLAKNIQYF.

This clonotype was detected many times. The CDR3 reads CSAWSRQGPADTQYF. The DNA of the CDR3 is TGCAGTGCTTGGAGTCGTCAGGGGCCCGCAGATACGCAGTATTTT. J is TRBJ2-3 and V is TRBV20-1, with D possibly matching TRBD1 (6 bases). The CDR3 is made up of 15 amino acids. CDR1 is DFQATT and CDR2 is SNEGSKA in the germline V gene (reference sequence). V lost 5 bases and J 4 bases, leaving 19 bases between the germline ends.

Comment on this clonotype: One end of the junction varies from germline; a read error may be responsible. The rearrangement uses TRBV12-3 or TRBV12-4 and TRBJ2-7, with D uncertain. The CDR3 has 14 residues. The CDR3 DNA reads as TGTGCCAGCAGTCCAACCGGCAACTCCTGCGAGCAGTACTTC. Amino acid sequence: CASSPTGNSCEQYF.

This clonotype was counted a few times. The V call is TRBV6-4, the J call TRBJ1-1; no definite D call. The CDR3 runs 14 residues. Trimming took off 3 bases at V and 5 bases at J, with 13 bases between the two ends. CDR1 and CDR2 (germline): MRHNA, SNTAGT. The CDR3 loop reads CASSERFPGTEAFF. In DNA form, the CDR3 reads TGTGCCAGCAGTGAGAGGTTCCCGGGGACTGAAGCTTTCTTT.

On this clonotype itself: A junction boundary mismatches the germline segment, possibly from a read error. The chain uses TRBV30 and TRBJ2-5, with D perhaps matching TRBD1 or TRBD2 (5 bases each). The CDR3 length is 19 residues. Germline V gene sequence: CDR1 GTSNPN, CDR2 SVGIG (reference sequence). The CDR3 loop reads CAWSGYARVTVTSQGTQYF. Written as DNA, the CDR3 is TGTGCCTGGTCAGGGTATGCGCGGGTGACAGTCACCTCGCAAGGGACCCAGTACTTC.

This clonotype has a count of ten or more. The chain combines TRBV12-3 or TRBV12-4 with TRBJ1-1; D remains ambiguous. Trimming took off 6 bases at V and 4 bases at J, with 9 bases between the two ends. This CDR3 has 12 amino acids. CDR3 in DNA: TGTGCCAGCAGCTTATTTGGCACTGAAGCTTTCTTT. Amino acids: CASSLFGTEAFF.

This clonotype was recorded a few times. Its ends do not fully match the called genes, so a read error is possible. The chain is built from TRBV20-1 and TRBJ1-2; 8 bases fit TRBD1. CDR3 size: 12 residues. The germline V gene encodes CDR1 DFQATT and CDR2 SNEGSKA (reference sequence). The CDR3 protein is CSARVDRAVFLF. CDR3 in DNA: TGCAGTGCTAGAGTGGACAGGGCGGTCTTCCTCTTC.

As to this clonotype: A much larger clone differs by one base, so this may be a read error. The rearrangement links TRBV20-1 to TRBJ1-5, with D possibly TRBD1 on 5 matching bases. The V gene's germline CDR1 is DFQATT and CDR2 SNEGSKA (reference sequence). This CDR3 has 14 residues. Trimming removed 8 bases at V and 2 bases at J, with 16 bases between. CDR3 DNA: TGCAGTCCTGTACACGCGGGGGGCAATCAGCCCCAGCATTTT. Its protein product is CSPVHAGGNQPQHF.

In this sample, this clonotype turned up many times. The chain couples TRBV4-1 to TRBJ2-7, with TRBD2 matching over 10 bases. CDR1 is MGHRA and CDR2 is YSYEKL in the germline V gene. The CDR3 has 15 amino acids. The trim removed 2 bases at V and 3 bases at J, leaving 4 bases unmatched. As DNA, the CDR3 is TGCGCCAGCAGCCAAATAGCGGGGGGAATCTACGAGCAGTACTTC. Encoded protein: CASSQIAGGIYEQYF.

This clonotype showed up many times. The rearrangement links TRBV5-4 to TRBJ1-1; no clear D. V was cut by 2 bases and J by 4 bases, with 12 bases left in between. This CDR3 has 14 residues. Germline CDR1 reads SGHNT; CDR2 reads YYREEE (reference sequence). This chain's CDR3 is CASSFGELITEAFF. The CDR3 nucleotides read TGTGCCAGCAGCTTTGGAGAATTAATCACTGAAGCTTTCTTT.

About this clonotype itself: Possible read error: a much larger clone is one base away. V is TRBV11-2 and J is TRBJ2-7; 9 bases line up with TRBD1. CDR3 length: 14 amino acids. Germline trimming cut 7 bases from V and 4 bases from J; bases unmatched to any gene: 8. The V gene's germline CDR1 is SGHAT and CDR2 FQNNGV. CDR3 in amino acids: CASISGTGTYEQYF. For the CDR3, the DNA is TGTGCCAGCATCTCCGGGACAGGGACGTACGAGCAGTACTTC.

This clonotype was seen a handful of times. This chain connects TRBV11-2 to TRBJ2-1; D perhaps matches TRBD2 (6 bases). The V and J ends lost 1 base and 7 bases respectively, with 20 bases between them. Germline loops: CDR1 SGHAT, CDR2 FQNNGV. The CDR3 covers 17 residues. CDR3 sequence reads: CASSLGPGALLWNEQFF. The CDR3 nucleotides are TGTGCCAGCAGCTTAGGTCCGGGAGCCCTCCTCTGGAATGAGCAGTTCTTC. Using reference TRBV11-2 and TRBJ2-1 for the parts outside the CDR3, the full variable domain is EAGVAQSPRYKIIEKRQSVAFWCNPISGHATLYWYQQILGQGPKLLIQFQNNGVVDDSQLPKDRFSAERLKGVDSTLKIQPAKLEDSAVYLCASSLGPGALLWNEQFFGPGTRLTVL.

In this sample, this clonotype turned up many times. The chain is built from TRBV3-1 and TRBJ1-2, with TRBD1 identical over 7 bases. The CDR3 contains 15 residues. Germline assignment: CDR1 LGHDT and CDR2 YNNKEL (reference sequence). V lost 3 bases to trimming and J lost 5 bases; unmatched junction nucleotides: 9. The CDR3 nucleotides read TGTGCCAGCAGCCATCCCACTACAGGGGAGTATGGCTACACCTTC. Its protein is CASSHPTTGEYGYTF.